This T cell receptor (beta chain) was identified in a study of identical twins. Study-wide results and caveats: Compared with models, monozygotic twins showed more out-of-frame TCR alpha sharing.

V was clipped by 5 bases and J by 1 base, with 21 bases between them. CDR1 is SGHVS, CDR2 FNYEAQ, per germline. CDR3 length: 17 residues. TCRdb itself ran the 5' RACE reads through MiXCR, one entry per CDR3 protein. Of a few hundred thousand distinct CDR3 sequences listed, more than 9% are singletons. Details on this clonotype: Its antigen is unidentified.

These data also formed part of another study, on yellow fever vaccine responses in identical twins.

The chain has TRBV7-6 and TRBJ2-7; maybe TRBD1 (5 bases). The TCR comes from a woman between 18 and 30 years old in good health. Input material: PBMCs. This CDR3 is CASSTKGRQGLSYEQYF. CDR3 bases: TGTGCCAGCAGCACCAAAGGGCGGCAGGGCCTTTCCTACGAGCAGTACTTC.